Listed here are 22 T cell receptor beta chains from one sample, sequenced in a study of shared clonotypes between healthy human individuals. Sequenced by immunoSEQ multiplex PCR; TCRdb stores in-frame clones only, minus some. The table has almost 750,000 clones, 72% seen once; the top ten hold approximately 1.7%. Sequencing was carried out using memory CD4+ T cells sorted from blood. Subset meaning: CD45RA-negative fraction. Receptor source: a woman in her twenties or thirties in good health.

This clone is a singleton in its sample. Being one base from a much bigger clone, this may be a read error. The chain has TRBV5-4 and TRBJ2-2; D call uncertain. This CDR3 contains 12 residues. Trimming removed 4 bases at V and 1 base at J, with 2 bases between. In germline, CDR1 is SGHNT, CDR2 YYREEE (reference sequence). CDR3 DNA sequence: TGTGCCAGCAGCCTGAACACCGGGGAGCTGTTTTTT. It translates to CASSLNTGELFF.

V is TRBV11-2 and J is TRBJ2-5, with D maybe TRBD1 (5 bases). Germline V gene lookup returns CDR1 SGHAT and CDR2 FQNNGV. The CDR3 length is 13 residues. Trimming shortened V by 5 bases and J by 6 bases, and 13 bases separated the two germline ends. CDR3 DNA sequence: TGTGCCAGCAGCCCAACAAGGGGTCAGACCCAGTACTTC. Translation gives CASSPTRGQTQYF.

V gene TRBV6-5 combines with J gene TRBJ1-5, with TRBD1 matching 8 bases. The J segment lost 7 bases and the V segment lost 4 bases, leaving 9 bases of the junction unmatched. This CDR3 is 15 amino acids long. Per the germline V gene, CDR1 is MNHEY and CDR2 is SVGAGI. The DNA of the CDR3 is TGTGCCAGCAGTTCCCCAGGGGGCGCGGGGCAGCCCCAGCATTTT. It yields the protein CASSSPGGAGQPQHF.

Comment on this clone: Different DNA sequences within this sample yield the same CDR3. V is TRBV7-9 and J is TRBJ2-5; weak D call: TRBD1 (6 bases). Trimming removed 2 bases from V and 5 bases from J, with 6 bases in between. Per the germline V gene, CDR1 is SEHNR and CDR2 is FQNEAQ (reference sequence). The CDR3 is made up of 12 amino acids. The CDR3 protein is CASSLQGETQYF. CDR3 DNA sequence: TGTGCCAGCAGCTTACAGGGGGAGACCCAGTACTTC.

The chain links TRBV5-1 to TRBJ2-5; maybe TRBD2 (6 bases). This CDR3 has 12 amino acids. V lost 7 bases to trimming and J lost 0 bases, with 7 bases between them. CDR1 is SGHRS and CDR2 is YFSETQ in the germline V gene. The CDR3 coding sequence is TGCGCCAGCCGGGACTACCAAGAGACCCAGTACTTC. As protein: CASRDYQETQYF.

The V and J genes are TRBV30 and TRBJ1-5; no clear D gene. The V end lost 2 bases, the J end lost 5 bases, and 10 bases lay between the germline ends. The CDR3 has 13 residues. Germline V gene data show CDR1 as GTSNPN and CDR2 as SVGIG (reference sequence). The CDR3 sequence: CAWSTGYDQPQHF. Here the CDR3 DNA reads TGTGCCTGGAGTACCGGATATGATCAGCCCCAGCATTTT. Together with reference TRBV30 and TRBJ1-5, the CDR3 gives the full variable domain: SQTIHQWPATLVQPVGSPLSLECTVEGTSNPNLYWYRQAAGRGLQLLFYSVGIGQISSEVPQNLSASRPQDRQFILSSKKLLLSDSGFYLCAWSTGYDQPQHFGDGTRLSIL.

V usage is TRBV11-2 and J usage is TRBJ1-1; 8 bases fit TRBD1. This CDR3 comprises 15 residues. J gave up 6 bases and V 5 bases, and 11 bases lay outside the gene matches. Germline V gene sequence: CDR1 SGHAT, CDR2 FQNNGV. This CDR3 is CASSPKSGQGPEAFF. CDR3 DNA sequence: TGTGCCAGCAGCCCCAAGTCAGGACAGGGCCCTGAAGCTTTCTTT.

The J gene is TRBJ2-4, the V gene TRBV28; D gene ambiguous. CDR3 length equals 14 residues. CDR1 is MDHEN, CDR2 SYDVKM, per germline. The ends were cut back, 6 bases at V and 7 bases at J, with 16 bases in the middle. CDR3 DNA: TGTGCCAGCAGCTTCCGGGCTACCGGGAACATTCAGTACTTC. It codes for CASSFRATGNIQYF.

This chain links TRBV2 with TRBJ2-7; 8 bases align to TRBD1. The CDR3 covers 19 residues. The germline CDR1 and CDR2 sequences are SNHLY and FYNNEI. Losses at the gene ends were 0 bases for V and 13 bases for J; bases not matched to a gene: 26. The CDR3 protein is CASSEAFQGAWTNYRRFYF. DNA of the CDR3: TGTGCCAGCAGTGAAGCGTTTCAGGGGGCTTGGACGAATTATCGTCGGTTTTACTTC.

This chain uses TRBV5-4 with TRBJ2-1; 9 positions match TRBD1. From germline, CDR1 is SGHNT and CDR2 YYREEE (reference sequence). The J segment lost 2 bases and the V segment lost 4 bases, leaving 4 bases of the junction unmatched. The CDR3 contains 15 residues. Here the CDR3 reads CASSEGTGPYNEQFF. The CDR3 DNA reads as TGTGCCAGCAGCGAGGGGACAGGGCCCTACAATGAGCAGTTCTTC.

This clone was observed once. The chain is built from TRBV7-8 and TRBJ2-7; no definite D call. CDR3 length: 14 amino acids. The V end was cut by 5 bases, the J end by 1 base, with 12 bases between. CDR1 is SGHVS and CDR2 is FQNEAQ in the germline V gene. CDR3: CASSANSASYEQYF. In DNA form, the CDR3 reads TGTGCCAGCAGCGCTAACAGCGCATCCTACGAGCAGTACTTC. The complete variable domain, with remaining parts taken from reference TRBV7-8 and TRBJ2-7, reads GAGVSQSPRYKVAKRGQDVALRCDPISGHVSLFWYQQALGQGPEFLTYFQNEAQLDKSGLPSDRFFAERPEGSVSTLKIQRTQQEDSAVYLCASSANSASYEQYFGPGTRLTVT.

This chain links TRBV7-9 with TRBJ2-2; 11 nucleotides match TRBD2. Unmatched junction bases numbered 6, after V lost 10 bases and J lost 5 bases. In germline, CDR1 is SEHNR, CDR2 FQNEAQ (reference sequence). The CDR3 spans 14 residues. CDR3 amino acids: CATGGLAETGELFF. For the CDR3, the DNA is TGTGCCACGGGGGGACTAGCGGAAACCGGGGAGCTGTTTTTT.

This chain connects TRBV21-1 to TRBJ2-1; the table names TRBD2, a call not compared with the DNA. TRBV21-1 is a documented pseudogene. The CDR3 has 13 residues. CDR3 in amino acids: CASSKVLYNEQFF. The CDR3 nucleotides read TGTGCCAGCAGCAAAGTTCTATACAATGAGCAGTTCTTC.

The chain is built from TRBV5-4 and TRBJ2-5, with D possibly matching TRBD1 (7 bases). The germline V and J ends were trimmed by 4 bases and 5 bases, with 18 bases remaining between them. Germline-derived CDR1 and CDR2 are SGHNT and YYREEE (reference sequence). This CDR3 is built from 15 residues. CDR3 bases: TGTGCCAGCAGCCGGAGACAGGGCGGGGACGAGACCCAGTACTTC. Its protein is CASSRRQGGDETQYF.

This clone showed up just a few times. The chain couples TRBV18 to TRBJ1-1, with a possible D match to TRBD1 (5 bases). CDR3 length: 11 residues. Trimming took off 3 bases at V and 7 bases at J, with 6 bases between the two ends. Germline loops: CDR1 KGHSH, CDR2 LQKENI. As DNA, the CDR3 is TGTGCCAGCTCACCCGACAGTGAAGCTTTCTTT. Translating gives CASSPDSEAFF.

V and J are TRBV7-2 and TRBJ2-7; D remains ambiguous. The V gene's germline CDR1 is SGHTA and CDR2 FQGNSA. V was shortened by 5 bases and J by 0 bases, with 14 bases between the two germline ends. This CDR3 contains 15 residues. The CDR3 spells CASSPRVDISYEQYF. The DNA for the CDR3 is TGTGCCAGCAGCCCCCGGGTCGATATCTCCTACGAGCAGTACTTC. Supplemented by reference TRBV7-2 and TRBJ2-7, the full variable domain reads GAGVSQSPSNKVTEKGKDVELRCDPISGHTALYWYRQSLGQGLEFLIYFQGNSAPDKSGLPSDRFSAERTGGSVSTLTIQRTQQEDSAVYLCASSPRVDISYEQYFGPGTRLTVT.

This clone was found a few times. The rearrangement joins TRBV2 to TRBJ2-7, with D tentatively TRBD1 or TRBD2 (5 bases each). The ends were cut back, 6 bases at V and 9 bases at J, with 24 bases in the middle. This CDR3 comprises 15 residues. Germline V gene sequence: CDR1 SNHLY, CDR2 FYNNEI. The CDR3 DNA reads TGTGCCAGCAGGGCATCCGGGACCGCTAACACTGGGCAGTACTTC. Encoded protein: CASRASGTANTGQYF. The full variable domain, its missing parts supplied by reference TRBV2 and TRBJ2-7, is EPEVTQTPSHQVTQMGQEVILRCVPISNHLYFYWYRQILGQKVEFLVSFYNNEISEKSEIFDDQFSVERPDGSNFTLKIRSTKLEDSAMYFCASRASGTANTGQYFGPGTRLTVT.

The count of this clone is one. The rearrangement joins TRBV2 to TRBJ2-1; 14 nucleotides agree with TRBD2. The germline CDR1 and CDR2 sequences are SNHLY and FYNNEI. J was trimmed by 9 bases and V by 6 bases; bases with no gene match: 10. The CDR3 sequence is 16 residues long. Here the CDR3 reads CASSTRLAGGRGEQFF. DNA of the CDR3: TGTGCCAGCAGCACTAGACTAGCGGGGGGGCGAGGTGAGCAGTTCTTC.

The chain recombines TRBV5-4 with TRBJ1-2; 8 bases fit TRBD1. CDR1 SGHNT and CDR2 YYREEE come from the germline V gene (reference sequence). There are 13 residues in the CDR3. Trimming took 4 bases from V and 8 from J; bases not matched to a gene: 7. The CDR3 sequence: CASSAGQGGGYTF. The CDR3 region has the DNA TGTGCCAGCAGCGCCGGACAGGGTGGCGGCTACACCTTC. The full variable domain, in which reference TRBV5-4 and TRBJ1-2 provide the parts outside the CDR3, is ETGVTQSPTHLIKTRGQQVTLRCSSQSGHNTVSWYQQALGQGPQFIFQYYREEENGRGNFPPRFSGLQFPNYSSELNVNALELDDSALYLCASSAGQGGGYTFGSGTRLTVV.

V gene TRBV10-3 combines with J gene TRBJ2-2; possible D gene TRBD1, 5 bases. Germline assignment: CDR1 ENHRY and CDR2 SYGVKD. The CDR3 spans 13 residues. V lost 8 bases and J lost 0, with 7 bases in between. CDR3 sequence: CAIGAANTGELFF. CDR3 DNA: TGTGCCATCGGGGCAGCGAACACCGGGGAGCTGTTTTTT.

V gene TRBV18 combines with J gene TRBJ1-1; no clear D. Trimming shortened V by 4 bases and J by 7 bases, and 13 bases separated the two germline ends. The germline V gene encodes CDR1 KGHSH and CDR2 LQKENI. The CDR3 runs to 13 residues. The CDR3 nucleotides read TGTGCCAGCTCACGTGAGAGAAGTCGTGAAGCTTTCTTT. This encodes CASSRERSREAFF.

V gene TRBV7-9 combines with J gene TRBJ1-1; possibly TRBD1 for D (5 bases). The CDR3 is 17 residues long. Trimming shortened V by 1 base and J by 5 bases, and 20 bases separated the two germline ends. The germline V gene has CDR1 SEHNR and CDR2 FQNEAQ (reference sequence). The CDR3 DNA reads as TGTGCCAGCAGCTTAGTTGGGCAGGGTGGGTTAAGAACTGAAGCTTTCTTT. Amino acids: CASSLVGQGGLRTEAFF.